This entry concerns a single T cell receptor beta chain. The clone's antigen remains unknown. No clone much larger than this one lies a single base away; base qualities are absent. The data were taken from a study of graft-versus-host responses after intestinal transplantation (dated by TCRdb to about 2021). With regard to the full study: Recipients received multivisceral, liver-intestinal, or isolated intestinal transplants. Donor T cell macrochimerism was defined as a peak of at least 4% donor T cells among recipient peripheral blood mononuclear cells. After intestinal transplantation, graft-versus-host and host-versus-graft alloreactive T cell clones in the graft, circulation and bone marrow were tracked using bulk TCR-beta CDR3 sequencing. Anti-thymocyte globulin induction was given to all recipients, followed by maintenance tacrolimus and steroids for about 3 years. To identify alloreactive clones, pre-transplant mixed lymphocyte reaction products were sequenced and compared with unstimulated pre-transplant donor and recipient T cells. Rather than being sequenced by the commercial service, samples from three later patients were sequenced in-house on an Illumina MiSeq and processed with MiXCR. A cohort of fewer than 25 intestinal transplant recipients, including one retransplant, was enrolled, and a few patients lacking pretransplant specimens were excluded.

The library was generated by the immunoSEQ multiplex PCR assay. In most patients, genomic DNA was isolated using the Qiagen DNeasy Blood and Tissue Kit and sent frozen to Adaptive Biotechnologies for TCR sequencing. High-throughput TCR-beta CDR3 sequencing of genomic DNA from most patients was performed by Adaptive Biotechnologies. The study's processing was this. Adaptive's ImmunoSEQ software supplied the TCR sequencing data for around 19 patients, while MiXCR and VDJtools were used to process a few other patients. To correct CD4 versus CD8 sorting errors, sequences present in both subsets at a frequency ratio below 5:1 were removed. CDR3 nucleotide sequences shared between donor and recipient were removed because their origin could not be assigned. Alloreactive clones required at least 2-fold expansion over unstimulated cells and minimum CFSE-low frequency of 0.002% (template counts) or 0.001% (read counts). Clones detected in sequenced pre-transplant spleen, lymph node, or MLR CFSE-low populations of the donor or recipient were defined as mappable. Cumulative frequency of alloreactive clones was calculated as a percentage of all sequences weighted by copy number. The source is immuneACCESS, and TCRdb retained only in-frame sequences with V and J called. Part of the clones is not carried over; for the studies checked, unresolved V genes explain less than half of this, and the remainder is unexplained. The D gene and trimming were derived from the DNA, and the V and J assignments and clone size from that table. In all, the sample holds 35,000 to 50,000 clones, and nearly 95% of those were seen once. The ten largest clones add up to less than 0.25% of the sample.

The sample's time point label, decoded: cells obtained before transplantation from donor or recipient. CD3+CD4+ and CD3+CD8+ populations were FACS-sorted from unstimulated pre-transplant donor and recipient cells taken from spleen or lymph nodes. Trimming leaves V shorter by 3 bases and J shorter by 4 bases, with the junction holding 11 bases beyond the gene matches. Including the terminal cysteine and phenylalanine, the CDR3 comprises 16 residues. Only the CDR3 region is kept as DNA, spanning 48 bases read in frame from base 1. The germline V gene gives CDR1 as SGHRS and CDR2 as YFSETQ. Summary of the overall study and its limitations: Patients with donor T cell macrochimerism had high GvH to HvG T cell clonal ratios in their allografts. GvH clones turned up in recipient bone marrow, with some appearing earlier in ileal mucosa or blood, a pattern consistent with an intestinal mucosal origin. Peak levels of circulating GvH clones were associated with declines in HvG clones early after transplant. The relatively low number and heterogeneity of intestinal transplant patients limited the conclusions.

The chain couples TRBV5-1 to TRBJ1-2; the central 8 bases match TRBD1. This sequence originates from a human donor who was the organ donor for an intestinal transplant. The source was unstimulated CD8+ T cells sorted from spleen or lymph node cells, collected before transplant. The nucleotide sequence is TGCGCCAGCAGCTCCACTGGACAGGGTAGGAGCTATGGCTACACCTTC. This codes for CASSSTGQGRSYGYTF.